A single sample gave rise to the 26 T cell receptor beta chains below, sequenced in a study of shared clonotypes between healthy human individuals. Only in-frame clones appear in the TCRdb table, and some are missing; sequencing was by immunoSEQ multiplex PCR. This table has roughly 2,300,000 clones, 85% to 95% appearing once. Input material: naive CD4+ T cells from PBMCs. As for subset: CD45RA+ positively selected. These receptors came from a man younger than 30 in good health. Some clones in this sample may be carry-over from other donors' samples.

This clone was detected a few times. This chain links TRBV28 with TRBJ1-1; tentatively, D is TRBD1 (6 bases). The germline gives CDR1 MDHEN, CDR2 SYDVKM. The CDR3 totals 15 residues. V lost 3 bases and J 4 bases, leaving 15 bases between the germline ends. In nucleotides, the CDR3 is TGTGCCAGCAGTTTGGGGACCAGGGGATCCACTGAAGCTTTCTTT. Protein product: CASSLGTRGSTEAFF.

This sequence joins TRBV4-3 and TRBJ1-3, with D unclear. The CDR3 is 15 residues long. CDR1 is LGHNA and CDR2 is YSLEER in the germline V gene. The V end lost 1 base, the J end lost 11 bases, and 18 bases lay between the germline ends. The DNA of the CDR3 is TGCGCCAGCAGCCAAGGGCTTCGGACCTATCAGGCCATATATTTT. This codes for CASSQGLRTYQAIYF.

The chain recombines TRBV11-1 with TRBJ2-6, with TRBD1 identical over 10 bases. The CDR3 loop spans 19 amino acids. Per the germline V gene, CDR1 is SGHAT and CDR2 is FQDESV (reference sequence). Trimming cost V 2 bases and J 5 bases; bases outside gene matches: 12. CDR3 coding DNA: TGTGCCAGCAGCTTAAAATCGCGACAGGGGGCGTCCTGGGCCAACGTCCTGACTTTC. It yields the protein CASSLKSRQGASWANVLTF.

V gene TRBV5-1 combines with J gene TRBJ2-7; TRBD2 might be the D (5 bases). The germline V gene has CDR1 SGHRS and CDR2 YFSETQ. This CDR3 spans 15 amino acids. Deletions cut 4 bases from V and 2 bases from J, with 16 bases between. The CDR3 spells CASSPRAGGAYEQYF. For the CDR3, the DNA is TGCGCCAGCAGCCCGAGGGCTGGTGGGGCCTACGAGCAGTACTTC.

The V gene is TRBV28, the J gene TRBJ2-7; 7 bases align to TRBD1. CDR1 MDHEN and CDR2 SYDVKM come from the germline V gene. V lost 7 bases to trimming and J lost 2 bases; unmatched junction nucleotides: 11. This CDR3 contains 15 residues. CDR3 in amino acids: CASTLGDSLTYEQYF. The CDR3 region has the DNA TGTGCCAGCACCTTGGGGGACAGTCTTACCTACGAGCAGTACTTC.

The gene calls are TRBV7-8 and TRBJ2-1, with 7 nucleotides matching TRBD1. Germline CDR1 reads SGHVS; CDR2 reads FQNEAQ. V shed 2 bases and J 4 bases; nucleotides not matched to a gene: 5. The CDR3 is 15 residues long. Written as DNA, the CDR3 is TGTGCCAGCAGCTTACTAGGGGGCACGTACAATGAGCAGTTCTTC. This codes for CASSLLGGTYNEQFF. The variable domain in full, with the rest retrieved from reference TRBV7-8 and TRBJ2-1, is GAGVSQSPRYKVAKRGQDVALRCDPISGHVSLFWYQQALGQGPEFLTYFQNEAQLDKSGLPSDRFFAERPEGSVSTLKIQRTQQEDSAVYLCASSLLGGTYNEQFFGPGTRLTVL.

The chain is built from TRBV15 and TRBJ2-1; 8 nucleotides agree with TRBD2. This CDR3 is built from 16 residues. CDR1 and CDR2 from the germline V gene are LNHNV and YYDKDF (reference sequence). V dropped 1 base and J dropped 4; count of bases not matched to a gene: 6. The CDR3 is CATSRGPAGAYNEQFF. The CDR3 DNA reads as TGTGCCACCAGCAGAGGACCAGCGGGGGCGTACAATGAGCAGTTCTTC.

CDR3 sequence reads: CAWKGNMDEQYF. For the CDR3, the DNA is TGTGCCTGGAAGGGTAACATGGACGAGCAGTACTTC. The genes are TRBV30 and TRBJ2-7; D is unclear. This CDR3 contains 12 residues. Deletions cut 4 bases from V and 5 bases from J, with 12 bases between. Germline V gene lookup returns CDR1 GTSNPN and CDR2 SVGIG (reference sequence).

This sequence joins TRBV7-9 and TRBJ2-1; D not resolved. V lost 3 bases and J lost 1, with 13 bases in between. CDR3 length: 16 residues. CDR1 and CDR2 (germline): SEHNR, FQNEAQ (reference sequence). CDR3 in amino acids: CASSFRSLRSYNEQFF. The CDR3 nucleotides are TGTGCCAGCAGCTTCAGGTCGCTCCGGTCCTACAATGAGCAGTTCTTC. Filled out from reference TRBV7-9 and TRBJ2-1, the complete variable domain reads DTGVSQNPRHKITKRGQNVTFRCDPISEHNRLYWYRQTLGQGPEFLTYFQNEAQLEKSRLLSDRFSAERPKGSFSTLEIQRTEQGDSAMYLCASSFRSLRSYNEQFFGPGTRLTVL.

The CDR3 sequence is CASSPNSAGNTEAFF. Here the CDR3 DNA reads TGTGCCAGCAGCCCGAACAGTGCGGGGAACACTGAAGCTTTCTTT. The chain couples TRBV5-8 to TRBJ1-1; no clear D. This CDR3 has 15 amino acids. Germline-derived CDR1 and CDR2 are SGHTS and YDEGEE. V was trimmed by 4 bases and J by 1 base, leaving 14 bases between them.

The chain has TRBV14 and TRBJ1-4, with D perhaps TRBD1 (5 bases). The CDR3 runs 17 residues. CDR1 is SGHDN and CDR2 is FVKESK in the germline V gene. V lost 4 bases to trimming and J lost 0 bases, with 15 bases between them. The CDR3 protein is CASSLDAGLTTNEKLFF. The CDR3 coding sequence is TGTGCCAGCAGCCTAGACGCGGGGCTGACAACTAATGAAAAACTGTTTTTT. The entire variable domain, with the rest obtained from reference TRBV14 and TRBJ1-4, is as follows: EAGVTQFPSHSVIEKGQTVTLRCDPISGHDNLYWYRRVMGKEIKFLLHFVKESKQDESGMPNNRFLAERTGGTYSTLKVQPAELEDSGVYFCASSLDAGLTTNEKLFFGSGTQLSVL.

The chain links TRBV5-1 to TRBJ2-5; D perhaps matches TRBD2 (5 bases). The germline V and J ends were trimmed by 0 bases and 5 bases, with 14 bases remaining between them. The CDR3 consists of 15 residues. Germline assignment: CDR1 SGHRS and CDR2 YFSETQ. The CDR3 loop reads CASSLGGNPGETQYF. CDR3 nucleotides: TGCGCCAGCAGCTTGGGAGGGAACCCCGGGGAGACCCAGTACTTC.

V usage is TRBV10-1 and J usage is TRBJ2-7; possibly TRBD2 for D (6 bases). The germline V gene encodes CDR1 WNHNN and CDR2 SYGVQD (reference sequence). There are 15 residues in the CDR3. V lost 0 bases and J 5 bases, leaving 14 bases between the germline ends. The CDR3 loop is CASSESSGRIDEQYF. CDR3 nucleotide sequence: TGCGCCAGCAGTGAGTCGAGTGGGAGGATCGACGAGCAGTACTTC.

As to this clone: At one boundary the junction diverges from the germline segment, which might be a read error. V usage is TRBV6-1 and J usage is TRBJ1-5, with TRBD1 matching over 8 bases. The CDR3 consists of 15 residues. From germline, CDR1 is MNHNS and CDR2 SASEGT. The CDR3 coding sequence is TGTGCCAGCAGTGGACCTGGACAGGGCAACCAGCCCCAGCATTTT. Translated, it gives CASSGPGQGNQPQHF.

This chain links TRBV13 with TRBJ2-3, with 9 bases identical to TRBD2. The CDR3 loop spans 16 amino acids. Unmatched junction bases numbered 7, after V lost 4 bases and J lost 2 bases. The germline V gene has CDR1 PRHDT and CDR2 FYEKMQ (reference sequence). CDR3 in DNA: TGTGCCAGCAGCTCTAGCGGGACCCGTCTCACAGATACGCAGTATTTT. Amino acids: CASSSSGTRLTDTQYF. Full variable domain (outside the CDR3, taken from reference TRBV13 and TRBJ2-3): AAGVIQSPRHLIKEKRETATLKCYPIPRHDTVYWYQQGPGQDPQFLISFYEKMQSDKGSIPDRFSAQQFSDYHSELNMSSLELGDSALYFCASSSSGTRLTDTQYFGPGTRLTVL.

The chain combines TRBV5-1 with TRBJ2-7; no reliable D call. The germline V gene encodes CDR1 SGHRS and CDR2 YFSETQ. The CDR3 totals 13 residues. V was cut by 2 bases and J by 2 bases, with 8 bases left in between. CDR3 in DNA: TGCGCCAGCAGCTTTTCAACAGCCTACGAGCAGTACTTC. As protein: CASSFSTAYEQYF. The variable domain in full, with the rest retrieved from reference TRBV5-1 and TRBJ2-7, is KAGVTQTPRYLIKTRGQQVTLSCSPISGHRSVSWYQQTPGQGLQFLFEYFSETQRNKGNFPGRFSGRQFSNSRSEMNVSTLELGDSALYLCASSFSTAYEQYFGPGTRLTVT.

V is TRBV21-1 and J is TRBJ1-1; TRBD1 reflects the table's D call only, with no check against the DNA. TRBV21-1 is an annotated pseudogene. The CDR3 has 16 amino acids. The CDR3 protein is CASSKVVRDMNTEAFF. CDR3 bases: TGTGCCAGCAGCAAAGTCGTCCGAGACATGAACACTGAAGCTTTCTTT.

The chain carries TRBV6-1 and TRBJ1-1, with a weak D call TRBD1 (6 bases). Germline V lookup: CDR1 MNHNS, CDR2 SASEGT. This CDR3 is 14 amino acids long. Trimming took off 4 bases at V and 1 base at J, with 10 bases between the two ends. The CDR3 sequence: CASSAQQGNTEAFF. CDR3 in DNA: TGTGCCAGCAGTGCCCAACAGGGGAACACTGAAGCTTTCTTT.

This rearrangement joins TRBV5-1 to TRBJ1-1; D not resolved. The length of the CDR3 is 12 residues. Deletions cut 4 bases from V and 7 bases from J, with 11 bases between. Per the germline V gene, CDR1 is SGHRS and CDR2 is YFSETQ. CDR3 region: CASSPPSNEAFF. The CDR3 DNA is TGCGCCAGCAGCCCCCCCTCTAATGAAGCTTTCTTT.

The J gene is TRBJ2-1, the V gene TRBV29-1; the D gene could be TRBD1 or TRBD2 (7 bases each). Germline V lookup: CDR1 SQVTM, CDR2 ANQGSEA. The CDR3 is 13 residues long. With 7 bases removed from V and 3 bases from J, the gap between germline ends came to 13 bases. The CDR3 nucleotides read TGCAGCGGAACCAGGGGGGGCTACAATGAGCAGTTCTTC. Protein product: CSGTRGGYNEQFF.

This clone has only one observation. This chain uses TRBV7-3 with TRBJ2-2; D gene unclear. Germline CDR1 is SGHTA and CDR2 is FQGTGA. V lost 5 bases and J 4 bases, leaving 20 bases between the germline ends. This CDR3 has 17 residues. Here the CDR3 DNA reads TGTGCCAGCAGCCCTCAACCCCGGGCCCTAATCACCGGGGAGCTGTTTTTT. Protein: CASSPQPRALITGELFF.

This clone came up once. V gene TRBV7-7 combines with J gene TRBJ2-2; no clear D gene. This CDR3 is 13 amino acids long. V dropped 5 bases and J dropped 4 bases, with 8 bases sitting between them. Germline-derived CDR1 and CDR2 are SSHAT and FNYEAQ (reference sequence). This CDR3 reads CASSPDFTGELFF. The CDR3 bases are TGTGCCAGCAGCCCCGACTTCACCGGGGAGCTGTTTTTT.

The V and J genes are TRBV14 and TRBJ2-5; TRBD1 aligns across 10 bases. The CDR3 is 15 residues long. CDR1 is SGHDN, CDR2 FVKESK, per germline. The V segment lost 4 bases and the J segment 2 bases; nucleotides outside the gene matches: 4. The CDR3 loop reads CASSRQGAGQETQYF. CDR3 DNA sequence: TGTGCCAGCAGCCGACAGGGGGCAGGGCAAGAGACCCAGTACTTC.

The chain joins TRBV6-5 to TRBJ1-5; 8 bases agree with TRBD1. The CDR3 totals 15 residues. Trimming removed 2 bases from V and 4 bases from J; junction bases left unmatched: 4. CDR1 is MNHEY, CDR2 SVGAGI, per germline. The CDR3 is CASSYARGPNQPQHF. The CDR3 nucleotides are TGTGCCAGCAGTTACGCCAGGGGGCCTAATCAGCCCCAGCATTTT.

CDR3 in DNA: TGCGCCAGCAGCCCTCATATAACTAGCGGGAGGATCGAGCAGTACTTC. Translation gives CASSPHITSGRIEQYF. The chain has TRBV5-1 and TRBJ2-7, with TRBD2 identical over 12 bases. The CDR3 loop spans 16 amino acids. Trimming took 4 bases from V and 6 from J; bases not matched to a gene: 11. Germline V gene lookup returns CDR1 SGHRS and CDR2 YFSETQ.

The CDR3 coding sequence is TGCGCCAGCAGCTGGACCGGGGTATTGAACACTGAAGCTTTCTTT. Encoded protein: CASSWTGVLNTEAFF. The rearrangement uses TRBV5-1 and TRBJ1-1; D gene unclear. This CDR3 region has 15 residues. Germline V lookup: CDR1 SGHRS, CDR2 YFSETQ. Trimming left V 3 bases short and J 0 bases short, with 12 bases between.